This T cell receptor (beta chain) was sequenced during a study of T-cell reconstitution after alpha-beta-depleted transplantation in children. Study-wide findings and caveats: Where some patients showed high TCRbeta diversity at day 60, it came from recipient T cells and thymic progenitors that had survived. Diversity and T-cell counts at one year after transplant derived mostly from new T cells. Two months or so post-transplant, alpha-beta T cells reportedly derived from several hundred expanded graft clones.

This clonotype was observed many times. Its target is not known. The CDR3 spans 15 residues. CDR1 MNHEY and CDR2 SMNVEV come from the germline V gene (reference sequence). Losses at the gene ends were 1 base for V and 5 bases for J; bases not matched to a gene: 1. The authors prepared the TCRbeta library with unique molecular identifiers. From the PCR reads, TCRdb called clonotypes with MiXCR, one entry per CDR3 protein. The sample records 200,000 or so distinct CDR3 sequences, roughly 6.3% being singletons. J is TRBJ2-1 and V is TRBV27, with TRBD2 identical over 11 bases. This specimen consisted of PBMCs, obtained before TCRalphabeta/CD19-depleted stem cell transplant. This receptor was obtained from a girl in the first two years of life with combined immunodeficiency, due to receive a stem cell transplant. CDR3 in DNA: TGTGCCAGCAGTTTATTGGGACTAGCGGACAATGAGCAGTTCTTC. Translation: CASSLLGLADNEQFF.